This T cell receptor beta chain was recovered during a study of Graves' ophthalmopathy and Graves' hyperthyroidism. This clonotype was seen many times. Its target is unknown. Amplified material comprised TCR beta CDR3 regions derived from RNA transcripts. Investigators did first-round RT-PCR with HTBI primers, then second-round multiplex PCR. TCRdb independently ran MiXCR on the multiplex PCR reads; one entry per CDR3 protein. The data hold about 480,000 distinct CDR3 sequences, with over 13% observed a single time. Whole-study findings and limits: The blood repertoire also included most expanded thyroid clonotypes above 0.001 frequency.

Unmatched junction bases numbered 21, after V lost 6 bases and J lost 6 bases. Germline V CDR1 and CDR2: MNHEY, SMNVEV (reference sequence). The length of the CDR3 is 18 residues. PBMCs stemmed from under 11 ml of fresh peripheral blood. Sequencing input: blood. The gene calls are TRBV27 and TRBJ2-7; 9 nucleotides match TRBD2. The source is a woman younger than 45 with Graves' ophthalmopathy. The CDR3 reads CASSSARKLAGIQVEQYF. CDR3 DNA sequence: TGTGCCAGCAGCTCCGCCCGAAAACTAGCGGGCATCCAGGTCGAGCAGTACTTC.